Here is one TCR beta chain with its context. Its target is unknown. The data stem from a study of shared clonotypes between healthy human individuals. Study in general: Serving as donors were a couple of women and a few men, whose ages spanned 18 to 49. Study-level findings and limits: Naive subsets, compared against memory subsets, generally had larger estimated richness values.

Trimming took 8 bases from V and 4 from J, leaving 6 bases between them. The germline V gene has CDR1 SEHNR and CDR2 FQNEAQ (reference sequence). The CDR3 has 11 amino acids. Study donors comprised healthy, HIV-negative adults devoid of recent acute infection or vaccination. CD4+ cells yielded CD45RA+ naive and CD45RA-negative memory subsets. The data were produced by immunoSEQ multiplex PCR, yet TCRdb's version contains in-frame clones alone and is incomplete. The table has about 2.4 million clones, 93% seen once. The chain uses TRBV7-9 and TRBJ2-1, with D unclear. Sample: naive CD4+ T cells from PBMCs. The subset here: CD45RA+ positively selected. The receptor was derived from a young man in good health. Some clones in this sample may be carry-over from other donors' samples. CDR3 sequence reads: CASGKYNEQFF. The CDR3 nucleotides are TGTGCCAGCGGAAAATACAATGAGCAGTTCTTC.